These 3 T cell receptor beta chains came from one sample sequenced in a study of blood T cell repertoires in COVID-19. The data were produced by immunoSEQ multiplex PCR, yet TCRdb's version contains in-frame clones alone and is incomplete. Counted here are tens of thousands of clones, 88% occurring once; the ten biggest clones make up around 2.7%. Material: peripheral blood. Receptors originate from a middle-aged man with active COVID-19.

In DNA form, the CDR3 reads TGTGCCAGCAGCTTACTAGCGGGGGGGCCGGACGAGCAGTACTTC. Translation gives CASSLLAGGPDEQYF. The chain uses TRBV7-3 and TRBJ2-7; 12 bases line up with TRBD2. This CDR3 comprises 15 residues. With 2 bases clipped from V and 5 bases from J, the junction kept 4 bases outside the gene matches. Germline CDR1 and CDR2: SGHTA and FQGTGA.

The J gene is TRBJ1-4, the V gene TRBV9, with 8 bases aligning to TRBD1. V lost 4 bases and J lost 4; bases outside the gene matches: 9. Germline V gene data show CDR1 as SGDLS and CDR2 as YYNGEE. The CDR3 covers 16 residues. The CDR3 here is CASSPSRDRYNEKLFF. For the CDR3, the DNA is TGTGCCAGCAGCCCATCCCGGGACAGGTATAATGAAAAACTGTTTTTT.

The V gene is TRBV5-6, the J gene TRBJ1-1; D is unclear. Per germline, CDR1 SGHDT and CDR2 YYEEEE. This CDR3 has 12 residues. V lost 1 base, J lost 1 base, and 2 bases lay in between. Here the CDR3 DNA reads TGTGCCAGCAGCTTGCGGAACACTGAAGCTTTCTTT. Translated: CASSLRNTEAFF.